This passage covers 27 T cell receptor beta chains from one sample sequenced in a study of CD8 T cells in Susac syndrome. An input of roughly 0.45 to 1 ug of RNA was subjected to reverse transcription using random hexamers. TCRdb passed the immunoSEQ multiplex PCR reads through MiXCR, listing each CDR3 protein once. Among 120,000 to 150,000 distinct CDR3 sequences listed, 94% were seen once. Sequenced: CD4+ T cells from PBMCs. These receptors all stem from a human donor in good health.

The chain couples TRBV20-1 to TRBJ2-1, with TRBD2 matching 8 bases. The CDR3 spans 16 residues. The J segment lost 3 bases and the V segment lost 5 bases, leaving 12 bases of the junction unmatched. CDR1 is DFQATT, CDR2 SNEGSKA, per germline (reference sequence). The CDR3 protein is CSASRMAGGFYNEQFF. The DNA for the CDR3 is TGCAGTGCTTCTAGGATGGCGGGAGGATTCTACAATGAGCAGTTCTTC.

This chain links TRBV28 with TRBJ1-4, with D unclear. CDR1 and CDR2 from the germline V gene are MDHEN and SYDVKM. CDR3 length equals 13 residues. Trimming stripped 2 bases from V and 8 bases from J, with 9 bases between. The DNA of the CDR3 is TGTGCCAGCAGTTTAGAGGGAGACGAAAAACTGTTTTTT. Protein: CASSLEGDEKLFF.

The gene calls are TRBV29-1 and TRBJ1-5; TRBD1 agrees at 7 bases. Looked up from germline, CDR1 is SQVTM and CDR2 is ANQGSEA. CDR3 length: 12 residues. V was pared by 5 bases and J by 5 bases, with 3 bases of the junction left unmatched. The CDR3 bases are TGCAGCGTTCGTACAGGGGATCAGCCCCAGCATTTT. As protein: CSVRTGDQPQHF.

The chain links TRBV18 to TRBJ1-5; D remains unclear. CDR3 length equals 15 residues. The germline gives CDR1 KGHSH, CDR2 LQKENI. Trimming pared 3 bases from V and 3 bases from J, leaving 12 bases between. The CDR3 bases are TGTGCCAGCTCACCGTCTCAGCGGAACAATCAGCCCCAGCATTTT. Its protein is CASSPSQRNNQPQHF.

The rearrangement joins TRBV20-1 to TRBJ2-5; 13 bases map to TRBD2. The germline V gene encodes CDR1 DFQATT and CDR2 SNEGSKA (reference sequence). The trim removed 3 bases at V and 7 bases at J, leaving 8 bases unmatched. CDR3 length: 15 residues. The CDR3 DNA reads TGCAGTGCTAGCAGACTAGCGGGAGGTTTCGGGACCCAGTACTTC. Amino acid sequence: CSASRLAGGFGTQYF.

This clonotype was recorded only once. The rearrangement links TRBV5-6 to TRBJ1-1; possible D gene TRBD1, 5 bases. There are 16 residues in the CDR3. Germline CDR1 reads SGHDT; CDR2 reads YYEEEE. Between the trimmed V and J ends, which lost 0 bases and 4 bases, there was a span of 16 bases. The CDR3 DNA follows: TGTGCCAGCAGCTTGGCCAGGCCAGGGTGGAGCACTGAAGCTTTCTTT. This translates into CASSLARPGWSTEAFF.

Note on this clonotype: One end of the junction fails to match germline, which may point to a read error. V gene TRBV7-7 combines with J gene TRBJ1-4, with D possibly TRBD1 on 5 matching bases. This CDR3 has 19 residues. CDR1 is SSHAT and CDR2 is FNYEAQ in the germline V gene (reference sequence). In DNA, the CDR3 is TGTGCTAGCAGCTTACCGGGACCTACTGACCTTGCAACTAATGAAAAACTGTTTTTT. Its protein is CASSLPGPTDLATNEKLFF.

The CDR3 protein is CSARGRQGSRGTDTQYF. The DNA of the CDR3 is TGCAGTGCTAGGGGGCGACAGGGATCGCGTGGCACAGATACGCAGTATTTT. The chain joins TRBV20-1 to TRBJ2-3; 7 bases map to TRBD1. V was clipped by 3 bases and J by 1 base; unmatched bases: 13. Per germline, CDR1 DFQATT and CDR2 SNEGSKA (reference sequence). CDR3 size: 17 residues.

J is TRBJ2-7 and V is TRBV5-6; D gene unclear. The CDR3 length is 15 residues. In germline, CDR1 is SGHDT, CDR2 YYEEEE. V was pared by 1 base and J by 0 bases, with 11 bases between. The CDR3 protein is CASSLILRSSYEQYF. CDR3 coding DNA: TGTGCCAGCAGCTTGATCCTAAGAAGCTCCTACGAGCAGTACTTC.

The rearrangement joins TRBV3-1 to TRBJ1-2; a weak D match, TRBD1 (5 bases). The CDR3 is 14 amino acids. V lost 2 bases and J 4 bases, leaving 11 bases between the germline ends. The germline CDR1 and CDR2 sequences are LGHDT and YNNKEL (reference sequence). The CDR3 region is CASSQRRAAYGYTF. The DNA for the CDR3 is TGTGCCAGCAGCCAACGCAGGGCGGCCTATGGCTACACCTTC.

The chain combines TRBV2 with TRBJ1-2, with D tentatively TRBD1 (5 bases). CDR1 SNHLY and CDR2 FYNNEI come from the germline V gene. Trimming cost V 8 bases and J 8 bases, with 15 bases left between them. The CDR3 runs 12 residues. The CDR3 nucleotides read TGTGCCAGCCGAGAAGCCTGGGGGGGCTACACCTTC. Translated: CASREAWGGYTF.

This clonotype was observed a few times. The V call is TRBV18, the J call TRBJ2-7; 10 bases match TRBD1. Looked up from germline, CDR1 is KGHSH and CDR2 is LQKENI. CDR3 length: 14 residues. The V segment lost 6 bases and the J segment 2 bases; nucleotides outside the gene matches: 4. CDR3 DNA: TGTGCCAGCTCCCCCGGGACAGGGGCCTACGAGCAGTACTTC. Its translation: CASSPGTGAYEQYF.

The chain couples TRBV2 to TRBJ1-1, with 7 bases fitting TRBD1. CDR3 length: 14 residues. Germline lookup yields CDR1 SNHLY and CDR2 FYNNEI. V gave up 0 bases and J gave up 4 bases; unmatched junction bases: 2. The CDR3 sequence is CASSEAGTATEAFF. The DNA for the CDR3 is TGTGCCAGCAGTGAAGCCGGGACAGCCACTGAAGCTTTCTTT.

This clonotype was counted once. The gene calls are TRBV6-1 and TRBJ2-7, with D perhaps TRBD1 (5 bases). Trimming left V 6 bases short and J 0 bases short, with 12 bases between. The CDR3 runs 14 residues. In germline, CDR1 is MNHNS, CDR2 SASEGT. The CDR3 nucleotides are TGTGCCAGCAGCCCTGACAGACTCTCCTACGAGCAGTACTTC. Amino acids: CASSPDRLSYEQYF.

The rearrangement links TRBV7-2 to TRBJ2-5; 9 nucleotides agree with TRBD2. V gave up 1 base and J gave up 2 bases; unmatched junction bases: 5. CDR3 length: 16 amino acids. Germline values: CDR1 SGHTA, CDR2 FQGNSA. CDR3 loop: CASSLVGTSRQETQYF. The CDR3 bases are TGTGCCAGCAGCTTAGTCGGGACTAGCAGACAAGAGACCCAGTACTTC. Full variable domain (rest looked up from reference TRBV7-2 and TRBJ2-5): GAGVSQSPSNKVTEKGKDVELRCDPISGHTALYWYRQSLGQGLEFLIYFQGNSAPDKSGLPSDRFSAERTGGSVSTLTIQRTQQEDSAVYLCASSLVGTSRQETQYFGPGTRLLVL.

The rearrangement joins TRBV19 to TRBJ1-5, with D possibly being TRBD1 (6 bases). The V and J ends lost 5 bases and 7 bases respectively, with 18 bases between them. There are 15 residues in the CDR3. CDR1 is LNHDA and CDR2 is SQIVND in the germline V gene (reference sequence). The CDR3 DNA follows: TGTGCCAGTAGTCTTGGCCTGGGGGCCGGGCAGCCCCAGCATTTT. It specifies CASSLGLGAGQPQHF.

This chain uses TRBV12-3 or TRBV12-4 with TRBJ1-1; D gene uncertain. This CDR3 is built from 11 residues. V shed 3 bases and J shed 11 bases, with 10 bases lying between them. This CDR3 reads CASSLGPGAFF. CDR3 DNA sequence: TGTGCCAGCAGTTTGGGTCCCGGGGCTTTCTTT.

This rearrangement joins TRBV29-1 to TRBJ2-5; D gene uncertain. The CDR3 is 13 amino acids. The V gene lost 4 bases and the J gene lost 1 base, with 10 bases spanning the gap. Per germline, CDR1 SQVTM and CDR2 ANQGSEA. The chain's CDR3 is CSVGVGPQETQYF. The CDR3 nucleotides read TGCAGCGTTGGGGTCGGGCCCCAAGAGACCCAGTACTTC.

This chain joins TRBV12-3 or TRBV12-4 and TRBJ2-5, with a tentative D call TRBD1 (6 bases). V was shortened by 1 base and J by 7 bases, with 13 bases between the two germline ends. This CDR3 comprises 14 residues. The CDR3 spells CASSLGQADGTQYF. CDR3 in DNA: TGTGCCAGCAGTTTAGGACAGGCAGACGGGACCCAGTACTTC.

V gene TRBV5-1 combines with J gene TRBJ2-3; the match to TRBD1 covers 7 bases. Germline trimming cut 4 bases from V and 4 bases from J; bases unmatched to any gene: 6. From germline, CDR1 is SGHRS and CDR2 YFSETQ. The CDR3 sequence is 14 residues long. Written as DNA, the CDR3 is TGCGCCAGCAGCCCGACAGGGAGTTCAGATACGCAGTATTTT. It translates to CASSPTGSSDTQYF.

The chain uses TRBV11-1 and TRBJ2-1; D is perhaps TRBD1 (6 bases). Germline CDR1 reads SGHAT; CDR2 reads FQDESV (reference sequence). Trimming took off 5 bases at V and 4 bases at J, with 21 bases between the two ends. The CDR3 is made up of 17 amino acids. This chain's CDR3 is CASSPRTDPRGYNEQFF. As DNA, the CDR3 is TGTGCCAGCAGCCCCCGGACAGACCCAAGGGGTTACAATGAGCAGTTCTTC.

V gene TRBV11-2 combines with J gene TRBJ1-2; TRBD1 agrees at 9 bases. CDR1 SGHAT and CDR2 FQNNGV come from the germline V gene. Germline trimming cut 5 bases from V and 1 base from J; bases unmatched to any gene: 5. The CDR3 extends over 15 amino acids. CDR3 sequence (DNA): TGTGCCAGCAGCCCACAGGGGGCACTTAACTATGGCTACACCTTC. Translated, it gives CASSPQGALNYGYTF.

The chain combines TRBV7-2 with TRBJ2-7, with a tentative D call TRBD1 (6 bases). The germline V and J ends were trimmed by 6 bases and 6 bases, with 18 bases remaining between them. Per the germline V gene, CDR1 is SGHTA and CDR2 is FQGNSA. The CDR3 covers 14 residues. In nucleotides, the CDR3 is TGTGCCAGCAGTTTCGATCCAGGGGTGGGCGAGCAGTACTTC. This translates into CASSFDPGVGEQYF. The full variable domain, its missing parts supplied by reference TRBV7-2 and TRBJ2-7, is GAGVSQSPSNKVTEKGKDVELRCDPISGHTALYWYRQSLGQGLEFLIYFQGNSAPDKSGLPSDRFSAERTGGSVSTLTIQRTQQEDSAVYLCASSFDPGVGEQYFGPGTRLTVT.

This clonotype has a single count. This chain uses TRBV20-1 with TRBJ1-4; D ambiguous. The CDR3 consists of 11 residues. The germline V gene encodes CDR1 DFQATT and CDR2 SNEGSKA (reference sequence). V dropped 3 bases and J dropped 8 bases, with 7 bases sitting between them. CDR3 protein: CSASFDEKLFF. The CDR3 DNA is TGCAGTGCTAGTTTTGACGAAAAACTGTTTTTT.

The gene calls are TRBV27 and TRBJ1-5, with D perhaps TRBD1 (6 bases). The germline V gene has CDR1 MNHEY and CDR2 SMNVEV (reference sequence). V was trimmed by 6 bases and J by 9 bases, leaving 12 bases between them. The CDR3 runs to 12 residues. This CDR3 reads CASRTQGRPQHF. The DNA of the CDR3 is TGTGCCAGCAGGACACAGGGCCGGCCCCAGCATTTT.

The rearrangement uses TRBV7-3 and TRBJ2-5; D is undetermined. The V end was cut by 1 base, the J end by 5 bases, with 14 bases between. Germline V lookup: CDR1 SGHTA, CDR2 FQGTGA. The CDR3 consists of 15 residues. The CDR3 protein is CASSLNGLGSETQYF. The CDR3 coding sequence is TGTGCCAGCAGCTTAAACGGCTTGGGGTCCGAGACCCAGTACTTC.

This clonotype showed up just once. V and J are TRBV2 and TRBJ1-1, with D perhaps matching TRBD1 (6 bases). CDR1 is SNHLY, CDR2 FYNNEI, per germline. The CDR3 extends over 13 amino acids. Between the trimmed V and J ends, which lost 9 bases and 6 bases, there was a span of 17 bases. The CDR3 reads CAREGGRQSEAFF. CDR3 bases: TGTGCCAGAGAGGGGGGACGGCAATCTGAAGCTTTCTTT.